One sample yielded the 17 T cell receptor beta chains listed below, sequenced in a study of STAT5B mutations in CD4+ large granular lymphocyte leukemia. The repertoire was sequenced with immunoSEQ multiplex PCR; TCRdb's copy has only in-frame clones and lacks some. The table records over 25,000 clones, about 70% of them present only once. Sequenced input: CD4+ T cells from blood buffy coats. Receptors originate from a human donor in good health.

The chain links TRBV4-3 to TRBJ2-7, with TRBD2 identical over 14 bases. The germline V gene has CDR1 LGHNA and CDR2 YSLEER. The ends lost 4 bases at V and 4 bases at J; junction bases unmatched: 6. The CDR3 spans 16 residues. The CDR3 region is CASSLGLAGGVYEQYF. The CDR3 DNA sequence: TGCGCCAGCAGCCTAGGACTAGCGGGAGGTGTATACGAGCAGTACTTC.

This clone was found a few times. This chain uses TRBV5-3 with TRBJ1-1, with D unresolved. TRBV5-3 is given ORF status, its function remaining uncertain. V was shortened by 2 bases and J by 4 bases, with 12 bases between the two germline ends. CDR3 length: 14 amino acids. The CDR3 DNA reads TGTGCCAGAAGCTTAACATATTCCGGCACTGAAGCTTTCTTT. Translated, it gives CARSLTYSGTEAFF.

The rearrangement links TRBV5-4 to TRBJ2-2; D is perhaps TRBD1 (5 bases). The CDR3 sequence is 16 residues long. V was shortened by 0 bases and J by 2 bases, with 11 bases between the two germline ends. The germline gives CDR1 SGHNT, CDR2 YYREEE (reference sequence). The CDR3 coding sequence is TGTGCCAGCAGCTTGGGACAGAAGCTAAACACCGGGGAGCTGTTTTTT. This gives the protein CASSLGQKLNTGELFF.

In the case of this clone: It is likely a read error, because the conserved phenylalanine at the end of the CDR3 is missing. This chain joins TRBV6-5 and TRBJ1-2, with no clear D. V was clipped by 6 bases and J by 4 bases, with 15 bases between them. The CDR3 loop spans 14 amino acids. Germline loops: CDR1 MNHEY, CDR2 SVGAGI. The CDR3 protein is CASRSGAASYGYTL. CDR3 nucleotides: TGTGCCAGCAGGTCAGGAGCAGCCAGCTATGGCTACACCCTC.

This clone has only a few counts. This rearrangement joins TRBV30 to TRBJ1-1, with TRBD1 as a possible D gene (5 bases). V lost 3 bases and J lost 9, with 17 bases in between. The CDR3 is made up of 13 amino acids. The V gene's germline CDR1 is GTSNPN and CDR2 SVGIG (reference sequence). The CDR3 reads CAWSTVVRGKAFF. DNA of the CDR3: TGTGCCTGGAGCACTGTAGTAAGGGGCAAAGCTTTCTTT.

The rearrangement joins TRBV11-1 to TRBJ1-1, with a weak D call TRBD1 (5 bases). Per germline, CDR1 SGHAT and CDR2 FQDESV (reference sequence). The V end lost 3 bases, the J end lost 2 bases, and 7 bases lay between the germline ends. This CDR3 is built from 13 residues. The CDR3 loop is CASSFQGNTEAFF. CDR3 sequence (DNA): TGTGCCAGCAGCTTTCAGGGTAACACTGAAGCTTTCTTT.

This clone was observed once. The rearrangement joins TRBV14 to TRBJ1-2, with D perhaps TRBD1 (5 bases). The CDR3 extends over 14 amino acids. Trimming removed 4 bases at V and 5 bases at J, with 14 bases between. Germline values: CDR1 SGHDN, CDR2 FVKESK. The CDR3 DNA reads TGTGCCAGCAGCCGGTCCATTGGGGGTTATGGCTACACCTTC. Its protein is CASSRSIGGYGYTF.

The V gene is TRBV19, the J gene TRBJ1-2; possibly TRBD1 for D (6 bases). Germline V gene lookup returns CDR1 LNHDA and CDR2 SQIVND (reference sequence). V lost 8 bases, J lost 1 base, and 11 bases lay in between. This CDR3 is built from 13 residues. The CDR3 DNA follows: TGTGCCAGTGAACAGGGAATTAACTATGGCTACACCTTC. It is translated as CASEQGINYGYTF.

This rearrangement joins TRBV6-5 to TRBJ2-7, with D possibly matching TRBD1 (6 bases). Germline V gives CDR1 MNHEY, CDR2 SVGAGI. V dropped 8 bases and J dropped 1 base, with 15 bases sitting between them. This CDR3 contains 14 residues. The CDR3: CASRPGHGSYEQYF. Here the CDR3 DNA reads TGTGCCAGCCGGCCGGGACACGGTTCCTACGAGCAGTACTTC.

This chain uses TRBV30 with TRBJ1-2, with 7 bases that match TRBD1. CDR3 length: 13 amino acids. CDR1 is GTSNPN, CDR2 SVGIG, per germline (reference sequence). Trimming cost V 0 bases and J 7 bases; bases outside gene matches: 5. DNA for the CDR3: TGTGCCTGGAGTGTAACAGGGGAAGGTGGCTACACCTTC. Translated, it gives CAWSVTGEGGYTF.

The chain uses TRBV5-1 and TRBJ2-2; 8 bases fit TRBD2. The CDR3 runs to 15 residues. The germline V gene encodes CDR1 SGHRS and CDR2 YFSETQ. The trim removed 2 bases at V and 1 base at J, leaving 1 base unmatched. The CDR3 sequence is CASSFTSGNTGELFF. DNA of the CDR3: TGCGCCAGCAGCTTCACTAGCGGGAACACCGGGGAGCTGTTTTTT.

The V call is TRBV7-2, the J call TRBJ2-7; 7 nucleotides align to TRBD1. The V gene's germline CDR1 is SGHTA and CDR2 FQGNSA. V was pared by 0 bases and J by 0 bases, with 8 bases of the junction left unmatched. The CDR3 spans 17 residues. CDR3 region: CASSLASWAGGSYEQYF. In DNA form, the CDR3 reads TGTGCCAGCAGCTTAGCGTCATGGGCAGGGGGCTCCTACGAGCAGTACTTC. Full variable domain (rest looked up from reference TRBV7-2 and TRBJ2-7): GAGVSQSPSNKVTEKGKDVELRCDPISGHTALYWYRQSLGQGLEFLIYFQGNSAPDKSGLPSDRFSAERTGGSVSTLTIQRTQQEDSAVYLCASSLASWAGGSYEQYFGPGTRLTVT.

The table lists this clone with a few counts. This sequence joins TRBV19 and TRBJ2-7; D call uncertain. Germline lookup yields CDR1 LNHDA and CDR2 SQIVND (reference sequence). This CDR3 is 13 amino acids long. V was cut by 4 bases and J by 4 bases, with 11 bases left in between. DNA of the CDR3: TGTGCCAGTAGTAGGGCAGGAGATTACGAGCAGTACTTC. Encoded protein: CASSRAGDYEQYF.

The chain employs TRBV15 and TRBJ2-1; 16 bases agree with TRBD2. Germline values: CDR1 LNHNV, CDR2 YYDKDF (reference sequence). Unmatched junction bases numbered 8, after V lost 3 bases and J lost 6 bases. This CDR3 contains 18 residues. The CDR3, as DNA: TGTGCCACCAGCAGGGGACTAGCGGGGGGGCCCTCCGTCAATGAGCAGTTCTTC. Amino acids: CATSRGLAGGPSVNEQFF. Variable domain in full (rest from reference TRBV15 and TRBJ2-1): DAMVIQNPRYQVTQFGKPVTLSCSQTLNHNVMYWYQQKSSQAPKLLFHYYDKDFNNEADTPDNFQSRRPNTSFCFLDIRSPGLGDTAMYLCATSRGLAGGPSVNEQFFGPGTRLTVL.

This chain uses TRBV5-4 with TRBJ2-1; 10 positions match TRBD2. Trimming cost V 3 bases and J 9 bases; bases outside gene matches: 9. Germline V gene lookup returns CDR1 SGHNT and CDR2 YYREEE (reference sequence). CDR3 size: 15 residues. CDR3 residues: CASSSGGTSVSEQFF. The CDR3 nucleotides read TGTGCCAGCAGCTCCGGCGGGACTAGCGTTAGTGAGCAGTTCTTC.

The CDR3 DNA reads TGTGCCAGCAGTTACCCCGGTGGTGAGAAGAACACTGAAGCTTTCTTT. Translated, it gives CASSYPGGEKNTEAFF. The rearrangement joins TRBV6-5 to TRBJ1-1; D remains unclear. The CDR3 has 16 residues. Germline V lookup: CDR1 MNHEY, CDR2 SVGAGI. Trimming removed 2 bases from V and 1 base from J, with 14 bases in between.

The rearrangement uses TRBV5-4 and TRBJ2-2; 7 bases align to TRBD1. V lost 4 bases to trimming and J lost 4 bases; unmatched junction nucleotides: 7. Germline loops: CDR1 SGHNT, CDR2 YYREEE (reference sequence). The CDR3 extends over 15 amino acids. The CDR3 DNA reads as TGTGCCAGCAGCGCACGGACAGGAGTCACCGGGGAGCTGTTTTTT. This codes for CASSARTGVTGELFF.